The clone carrying this T cell receptor beta chain appeared many times. The antigen is not known. The sample comes from a study of T cells in Graves' hyperthyroidism and ophthalmopathy. Points from the study as a whole: Blood shared most expanded thyroid clonotypes above 0.001.

J gave up 6 bases and V 6 bases, and 10 bases lay outside the gene matches. This CDR3 has 13 amino acids. The V gene's germline CDR1 is DFQATT and CDR2 SNEGSKA (reference sequence). Amplification targeted TCR beta CDR3 regions from RNA transcripts. The HTBI primer set drove a first-round RT-PCR of the TCR CDR3. MiXCR, applied by TCRdb to the multiplex PCR reads, yields one record per CDR3 protein. The top ten clones hold roughly 9.6% of a sample with 300,000 to 450,000 distinct CDR3 sequences, roughly 14% of them seen once. Hyperthyroidism patients were newly diagnosed, had disease duration under 2 months, and were aged 18 to 65 years. Uncontrolled infection, other autoimmune disease, pregnancy or lactation excluded patients. Fresh peripheral blood, more than 8 ml of it, supplied the PBMCs.

This receptor was taken from a woman aged 60-70 years with Graves' hyperthyroidism. Sequencing used blood. V and J are TRBV20-1 and TRBJ2-7, with 8 bases matching TRBD2. CDR3: CSAHKRERGEQYF. The CDR3 nucleotides read TGCAGTGCCCATAAGCGGGAGAGGGGCGAGCAGTACTTC.